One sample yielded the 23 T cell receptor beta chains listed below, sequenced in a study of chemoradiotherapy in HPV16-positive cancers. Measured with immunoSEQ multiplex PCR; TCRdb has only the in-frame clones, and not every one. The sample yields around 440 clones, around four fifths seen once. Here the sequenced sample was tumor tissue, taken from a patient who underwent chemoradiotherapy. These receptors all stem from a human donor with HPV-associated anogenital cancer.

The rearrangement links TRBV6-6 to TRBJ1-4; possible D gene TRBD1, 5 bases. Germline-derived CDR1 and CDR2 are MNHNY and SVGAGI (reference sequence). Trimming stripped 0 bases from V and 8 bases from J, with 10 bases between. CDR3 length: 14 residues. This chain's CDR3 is CASSYSAEGEKLFF. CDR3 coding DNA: TGTGCCAGCAGTTACTCGGCTGAGGGGGAAAAACTGTTTTTT.

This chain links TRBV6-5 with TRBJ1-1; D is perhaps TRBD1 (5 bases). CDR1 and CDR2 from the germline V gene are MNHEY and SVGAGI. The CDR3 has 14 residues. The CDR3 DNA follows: TGTGCGACCCTTCCCACAGGAATGAACACTGAAGCTTTCTTT. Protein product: CATLPTGMNTEAFF.

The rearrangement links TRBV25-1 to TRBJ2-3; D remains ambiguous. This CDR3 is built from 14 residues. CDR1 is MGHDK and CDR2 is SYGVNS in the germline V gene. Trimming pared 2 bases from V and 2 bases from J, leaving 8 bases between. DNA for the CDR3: TGTGCCAGCAGTGAAGTGGCTTTCACAGATACGCAGTATTTT. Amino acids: CASSEVAFTDTQYF. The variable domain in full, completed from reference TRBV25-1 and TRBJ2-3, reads EADIYQTPRYLVIGTGKKITLECSQTMGHDKMYWYQQDPGMELHLIHYSYGVNSTEKGDLSSESTVSRIRTEHFPLTLESARPSHTSQYLCASSEVAFTDTQYFGPGTRLTVL.

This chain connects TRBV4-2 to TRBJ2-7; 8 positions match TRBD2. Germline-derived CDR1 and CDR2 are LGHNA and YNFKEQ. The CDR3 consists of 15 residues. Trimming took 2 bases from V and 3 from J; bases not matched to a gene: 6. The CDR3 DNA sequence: TGTGCCAGCAGCCAACTTATCGGGACTAGCTACGAGCAGTACTTC. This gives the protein CASSQLIGTSYEQYF.

CDR3 protein: CASSYPQDGNTGELFF. Here the CDR3 DNA reads TGTGCCAGCAGTTACCCCCAGGACGGTAACACCGGGGAGCTGTTTTTT. The gene calls are TRBV6-5 and TRBJ2-2, with D uncertain. Trimming left V 2 bases short and J 2 bases short, with 12 bases between. Germline V gene lookup returns CDR1 MNHEY and CDR2 SVGAGI. The CDR3 totals 16 residues.

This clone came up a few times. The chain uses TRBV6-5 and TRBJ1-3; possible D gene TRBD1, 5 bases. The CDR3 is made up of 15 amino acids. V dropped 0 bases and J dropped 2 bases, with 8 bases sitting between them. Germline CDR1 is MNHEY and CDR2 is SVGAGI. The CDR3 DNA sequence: TGTGCCAGCAGTTACTCGGGGGGAGCTGGAAACACCATATATTTT. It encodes CASSYSGGAGNTIYF.

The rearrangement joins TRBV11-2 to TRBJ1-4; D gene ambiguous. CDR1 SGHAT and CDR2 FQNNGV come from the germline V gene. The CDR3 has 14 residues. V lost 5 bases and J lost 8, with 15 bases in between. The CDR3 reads CASSGDPKGEKLFF. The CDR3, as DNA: TGTGCCAGCAGCGGAGACCCTAAAGGGGAAAAACTGTTTTTT.

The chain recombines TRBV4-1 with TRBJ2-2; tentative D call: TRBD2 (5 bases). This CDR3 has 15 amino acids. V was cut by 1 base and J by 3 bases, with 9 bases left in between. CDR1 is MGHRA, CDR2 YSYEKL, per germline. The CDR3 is CASSQVEDHTGELFF. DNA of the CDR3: TGCGCCAGCAGCCAAGTGGAGGATCACACCGGGGAGCTGTTTTTT.

The CDR3 DNA sequence: TGTGCCAGTAGTGCCAGGACAGGTTCTGGGGCCAACGTCCTGACTTTC. Translating it yields CASSARTGSGANVLTF. This chain joins TRBV19 and TRBJ2-6; 7 bases are shared with TRBD1. CDR3 size: 16 residues. Germline CDR1 and CDR2: LNHDA and SQIVND (reference sequence). The J segment lost 1 base and the V segment lost 5 bases, leaving 5 bases of the junction unmatched.

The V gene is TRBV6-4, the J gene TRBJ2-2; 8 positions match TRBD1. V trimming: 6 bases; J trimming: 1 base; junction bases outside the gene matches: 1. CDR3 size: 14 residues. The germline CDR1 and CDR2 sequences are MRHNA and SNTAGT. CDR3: CASRQGENTGELFF. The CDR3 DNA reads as TGTGCCAGCAGACAGGGGGAGAACACCGGGGAGCTGTTTTTT.

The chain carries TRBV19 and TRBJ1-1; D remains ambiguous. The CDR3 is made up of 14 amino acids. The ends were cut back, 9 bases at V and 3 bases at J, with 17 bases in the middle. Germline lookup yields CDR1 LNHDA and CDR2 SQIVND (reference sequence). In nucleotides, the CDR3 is TGTGCCAGCCTCACACGGGGATCCGACACTGAAGCTTTCTTT. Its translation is CASLTRGSDTEAFF.

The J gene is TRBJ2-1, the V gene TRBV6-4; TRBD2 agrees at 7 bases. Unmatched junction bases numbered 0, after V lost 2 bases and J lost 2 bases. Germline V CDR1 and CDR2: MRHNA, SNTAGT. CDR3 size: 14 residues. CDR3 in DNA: TGTGCCAGCAGTGACGGGGGGGCCTACAATGAGCAGTTCTTC. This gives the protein CASSDGGAYNEQFF.

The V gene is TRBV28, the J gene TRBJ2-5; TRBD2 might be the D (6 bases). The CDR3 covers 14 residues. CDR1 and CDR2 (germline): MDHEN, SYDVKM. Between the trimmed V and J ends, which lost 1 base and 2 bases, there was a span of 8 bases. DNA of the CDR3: TGTGCCAGCAGTTTATATGGGGGGCAAGAGACCCAGTACTTC. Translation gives CASSLYGGQETQYF.

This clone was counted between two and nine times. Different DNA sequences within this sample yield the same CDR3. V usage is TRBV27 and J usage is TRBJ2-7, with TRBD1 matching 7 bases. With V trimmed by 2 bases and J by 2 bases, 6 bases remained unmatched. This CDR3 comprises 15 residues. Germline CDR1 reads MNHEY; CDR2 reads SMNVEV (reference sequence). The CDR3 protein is CASSLSSGTAYEQYF. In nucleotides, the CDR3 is TGTGCCAGCAGTTTAAGCTCCGGGACAGCCTACGAGCAGTACTTC.

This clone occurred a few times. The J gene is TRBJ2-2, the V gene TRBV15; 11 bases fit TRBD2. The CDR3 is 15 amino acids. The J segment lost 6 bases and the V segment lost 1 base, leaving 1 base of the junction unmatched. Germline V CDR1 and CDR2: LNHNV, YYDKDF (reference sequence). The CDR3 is CATSRVAGGAGELFF. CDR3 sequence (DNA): TGTGCCACCAGCAGAGTAGCGGGAGGGGCCGGGGAGCTGTTTTTT.

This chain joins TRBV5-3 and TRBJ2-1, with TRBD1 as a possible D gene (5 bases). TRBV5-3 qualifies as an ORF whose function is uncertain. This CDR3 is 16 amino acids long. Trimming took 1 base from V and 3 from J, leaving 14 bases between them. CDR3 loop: CARSLYGQGYYNEQFF. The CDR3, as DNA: TGTGCCAGAAGCTTGTACGGCCAGGGATACTACAATGAGCAGTTCTTC.

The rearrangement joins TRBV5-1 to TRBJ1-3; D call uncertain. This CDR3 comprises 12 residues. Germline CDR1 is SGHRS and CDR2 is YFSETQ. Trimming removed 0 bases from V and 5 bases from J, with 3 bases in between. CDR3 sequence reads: CASSLDRNTIYF. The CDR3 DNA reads TGCGCCAGCAGCTTGGATCGAAACACCATATATTTT. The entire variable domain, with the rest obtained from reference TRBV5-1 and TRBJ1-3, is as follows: KAGVTQTPRYLIKTRGQQVTLSCSPISGHRSVSWYQQTPGQGLQFLFEYFSETQRNKGNFPGRFSGRQFSNSRSEMNVSTLELGDSALYLCASSLDRNTIYFGEGSWLTVV.

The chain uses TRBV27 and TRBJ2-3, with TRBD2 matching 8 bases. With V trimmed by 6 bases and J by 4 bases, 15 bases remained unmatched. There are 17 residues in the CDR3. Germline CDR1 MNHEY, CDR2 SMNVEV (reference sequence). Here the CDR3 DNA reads TGTGCCAGCAGAAGAAGGGGGTCGGGAGGGGGGGCAGATACGCAGTATTTT. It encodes CASRRRGSGGGADTQYF.

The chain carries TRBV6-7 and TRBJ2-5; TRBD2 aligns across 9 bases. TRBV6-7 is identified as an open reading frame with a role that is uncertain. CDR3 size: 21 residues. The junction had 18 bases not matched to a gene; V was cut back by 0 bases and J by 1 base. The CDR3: CASSYSIGWTSAHHPQETQYF. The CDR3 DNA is TGTGCCAGCAGTTACTCGATAGGGTGGACTAGCGCCCACCACCCCCAAGAGACCCAGTACTTC.

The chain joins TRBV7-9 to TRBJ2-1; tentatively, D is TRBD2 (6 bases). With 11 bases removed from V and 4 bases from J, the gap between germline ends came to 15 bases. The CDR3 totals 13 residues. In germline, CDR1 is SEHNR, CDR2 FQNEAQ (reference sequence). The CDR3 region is CAVGLGGYNEQFF. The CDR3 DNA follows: TGTGCCGTCGGCCTCGGGGGTTACAATGAGCAGTTCTTC.

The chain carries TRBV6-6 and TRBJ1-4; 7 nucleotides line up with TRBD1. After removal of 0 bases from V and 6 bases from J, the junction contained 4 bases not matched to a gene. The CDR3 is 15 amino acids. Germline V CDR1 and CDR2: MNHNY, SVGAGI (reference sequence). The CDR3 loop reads CASSYSEGAHEKLFF. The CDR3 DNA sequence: TGTGCCAGCAGTTACTCGGAGGGGGCCCATGAAAAACTGTTTTTT.

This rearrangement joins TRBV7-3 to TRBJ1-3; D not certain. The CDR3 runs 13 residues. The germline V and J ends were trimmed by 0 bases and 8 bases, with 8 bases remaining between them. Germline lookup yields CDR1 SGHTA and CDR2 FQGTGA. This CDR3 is CASSLTAEHTIYF. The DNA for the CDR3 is TGTGCCAGCAGCTTAACGGCAGAACACACCATATATTTT.

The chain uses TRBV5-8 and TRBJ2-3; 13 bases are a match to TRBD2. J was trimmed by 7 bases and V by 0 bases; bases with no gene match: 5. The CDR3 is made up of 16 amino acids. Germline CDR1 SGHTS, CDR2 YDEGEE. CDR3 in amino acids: CASSLEGLAGVNTQYF. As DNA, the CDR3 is TGTGCCAGCAGCTTGGAAGGACTAGCGGGAGTAAATACGCAGTATTTT.